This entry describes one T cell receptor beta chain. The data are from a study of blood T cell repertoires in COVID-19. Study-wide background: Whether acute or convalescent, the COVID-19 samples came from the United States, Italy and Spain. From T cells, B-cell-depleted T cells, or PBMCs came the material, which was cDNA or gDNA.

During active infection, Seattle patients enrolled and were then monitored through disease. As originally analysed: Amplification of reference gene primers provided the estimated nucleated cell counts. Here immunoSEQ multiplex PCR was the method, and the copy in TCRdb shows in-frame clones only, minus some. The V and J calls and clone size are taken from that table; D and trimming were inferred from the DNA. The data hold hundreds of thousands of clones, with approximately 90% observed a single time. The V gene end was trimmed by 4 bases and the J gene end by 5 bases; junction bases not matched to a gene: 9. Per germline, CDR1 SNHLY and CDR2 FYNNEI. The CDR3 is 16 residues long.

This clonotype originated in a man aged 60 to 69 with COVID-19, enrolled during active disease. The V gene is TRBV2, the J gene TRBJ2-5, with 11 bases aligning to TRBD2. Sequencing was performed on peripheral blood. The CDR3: CASSVGSGGAGETQYF. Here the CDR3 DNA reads TGTGCCAGCAGTGTTGGTAGCGGGGGGGCCGGGGAGACCCAGTACTTC.